The 16 T cell receptor beta chains below all came from one sample that was sequenced in a study of CXCR3-negative and CXCR3-positive naive CD8 T cells (dated by TCRdb to between 2018 and 2020). On the study overall, not on this receptor specifically: TRB CDR3s from CXCR3-positive naive cells showed higher hydrophobicity (lower Kidera factor 4), lower energy, and higher strength and volume indices than CXCR3-negative naive cells.

These TCRs are of unknown antigen specificity. Sequencing was performed on a NextSeq 550. The Human TCR Profiling Kit (MiLaboratory) was used to prepare UMI-labeled 5' RACE TRB cDNA libraries. One entry per CDR3 protein sequence results from the TCRdb reprocessing of the reads, with DNA left out. The sample's clone listing holds approximately 120,000 distinct CDR3 sequences. Jointly, the top ten make up around 0.35% of the sample. Input material: naive CXCR3+ CD8+ T cells from blood. According to the study, the label for this sample's cell subset or site signals: CD45RO-CCR7+CD27+CD95- naive CD8+ T cells expressing CXCR3 (TNR3+). The receptor source for this set is a human donor in good health. Some clones in this sample may be carry-over from other donors' samples.

The chain uses TRBV28 and TRBJ2-2; as DNA is missing, the TRBD2 call by TCRdb cannot be tested. CDR3 length equals 14 residues. Germline CDR1 MDHEN, CDR2 SYDVKM. This CDR3 reads CASSWRLNTGELFF.

The V gene is TRBV7-2, the J gene TRBJ2-1; TCRdb's D call, TRBD1, is unchecked because there is no DNA. In germline, CDR1 is SGHTA, CDR2 FQGNSA. The CDR3 has 14 amino acids. The CDR3: CASSLPRDYNEQFF.

This sequence joins TRBV28 and TRBJ2-7; TCRdb gives TRBD2 as the D gene, but with no DNA this cannot be confirmed. CDR3 length: 15 residues. In germline, CDR1 is MDHEN, CDR2 SYDVKM. The CDR3 is CASRPRTSGSVEQYF. The full variable domain, in which reference TRBV28 and TRBJ2-7 provide the parts outside the CDR3, is DVKVTQSSRYLVKRTGEKVFLECVQDMDHENMFWYRQDPGLGLRLIYFSYDVKMKEKGDIPEGYSVSREKKERFSLILESASTNQTSMYLCASRPRTSGSVEQYFGPGTRLTVT.

The V call is TRBV7-6, the J call TRBJ2-5; there is no DNA to check the TCRdb D call of TRBD2. CDR3 length: 18 residues. From germline, CDR1 is SGHVS and CDR2 FNYEAQ. CDR3 loop: CASVSPLTSGGNQETQYF.

The rearrangement uses TRBV3-1 and TRBJ2-1; TCRdb designates TRBD2, a call that cannot be tested without DNA. This CDR3 is built from 14 residues. The germline V gene encodes CDR1 LGHDT and CDR2 YNNKEL (reference sequence). Here the CDR3 reads CASSQVLEVERAFF.

The CDR3 protein is CASSTTGTRDETQYF. This chain connects TRBV7-6 to TRBJ2-5; checking the TCRdb D call of TRBD1 is not possible without DNA. Germline CDR1 SGHVS, CDR2 FNYEAQ. CDR3 length equals 15 residues.

This CDR3 reads CASSSTSGPQETQYF. This chain links TRBV28 with TRBJ2-5. The germline CDR1 and CDR2 sequences are MDHEN and SYDVKM. This CDR3 comprises 15 residues. The full variable domain, its missing parts supplied by reference TRBV28 and TRBJ2-5, is DVKVTQSSRYLVKRTGEKVFLECVQDMDHENMFWYRQDPGLGLRLIYFSYDVKMKEKGDIPEGYSVSREKKERFSLILESASTNQTSMYLCASSSTSGPQETQYFGPGTRLLVL.

The genes are TRBV4-3 and TRBJ2-7; TCRdb calls TRBD1, which cannot be checked without DNA. Germline V gene sequence: CDR1 LGHNA, CDR2 YSLEER. This CDR3 contains 17 residues. CDR3 protein: CASSQALQGLGIYEQYF.

This rearrangement joins TRBV7-2 to TRBJ2-1; TCRdb selects TRBD1, and the lack of DNA leaves this call unchecked. Germline V CDR1 and CDR2: SGHTA, FQGNSA. The CDR3 covers 17 residues. The CDR3 spells CASSLGWTGTSYNEQFF.

This sequence joins TRBV28 and TRBJ2-1; TCRdb reports TRBD1, a call that lacks DNA to check it against. Germline CDR1 MDHEN, CDR2 SYDVKM. The CDR3 consists of 17 residues. The CDR3: CASSSLYRDREANEQFF.

This chain connects TRBV10-2 to TRBJ2-1. Germline lookup yields CDR1 WSHSY and CDR2 SAAADI. There are 11 residues in the CDR3. CDR3 region: CASGEGREQFF.

V usage is TRBV12-3 or TRBV12-4 and J usage is TRBJ1-2; TCRdb's D gene call, TRBD1, goes unchecked for lack of DNA. This CDR3 region has 11 residues. CDR3: CASGGLYGYTF.

The rearrangement uses TRBV2 and TRBJ2-1; TCRdb's assignment of TRBD2 cannot be checked, as there is no DNA. Per the germline V gene, CDR1 is SNHLY and CDR2 is FYNNEI. CDR3 size: 20 residues. The chain's CDR3 is CASSEPRGSRGRVRYNEQFF. Filled out from reference TRBV2 and TRBJ2-1, the complete variable domain reads EPEVTQTPSHQVTQMGQEVILRCVPISNHLYFYWYRQILGQKVEFLVSFYNNEISEKSEIFDDQFSVERPDGSNFTLKIRSTKLEDSAMYFCASSEPRGSRGRVRYNEQFFGPGTRLTVL.

The chain uses TRBV4-1 and TRBJ1-1. This CDR3 spans 17 amino acids. In germline, CDR1 is MGHRA, CDR2 YSYEKL. The CDR3 loop reads CASSQDKGGGMDTEAFF.

The chain carries TRBV10-3 and TRBJ2-2; without DNA, the TCRdb call of TRBD1 cannot be checked. The CDR3 loop spans 16 amino acids. Germline V lookup: CDR1 ENHRY, CDR2 SYGVKD. The CDR3 protein is CAISESDRTYTGELFF.

J is TRBJ1-2 and V is TRBV29-1; the D call of TRBD1 rests on TCRdb alone, since no DNA is present to check it. The germline V gene encodes CDR1 SQVTM and CDR2 ANQGSEA. The CDR3 totals 15 residues. CDR3 residues: CSVALMDSWGYGYTF.